This TCR beta chain was recovered during a study of cytomegalovirus exposure and HLA in healthy donors. General study results and limits: Later on, an analysis showed TCR association rates differing by HLA locus, with DRB1 the most and HLA-C the fewest.

The CDR3 is made up of 13 amino acids. Germline-derived CDR1 and CDR2 are SGDLS and YYNGEE. V gave up 0 bases and J gave up 8 bases, with 11 bases separating them. The PCR employed 60 Vbeta primers together with 13 Jbeta primers. Repertoires were generated with immunoSEQ multiplex PCR, while TCRdb's copy carries only in-frame clones and drops some. Recorded for this sample: approximately 93,000 clones. A note on this clone: As yet, its antigen is unknown.

The sample was PBMCs. This sequence originates from a woman aged 25-40 years in good health and CMV-seronegative. This chain uses TRBV9 with TRBJ1-2; tentative D call: TRBD1 (5 bases). This CDR3 is CASSVGQFDGYTF. CDR3 nucleotides: TGTGCCAGCAGCGTAGGACAGTTCGACGGCTACACCTTC.